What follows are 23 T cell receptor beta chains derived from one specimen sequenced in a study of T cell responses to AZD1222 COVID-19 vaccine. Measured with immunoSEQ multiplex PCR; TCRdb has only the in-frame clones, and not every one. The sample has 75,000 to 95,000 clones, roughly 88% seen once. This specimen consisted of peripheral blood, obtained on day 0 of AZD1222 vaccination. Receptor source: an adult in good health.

The CDR3 DNA follows: TGTGCCAGCAGCCAAGCGAACAGGGCCTACGAGCAGTACTTC. Its protein product is CASSQANRAYEQYF. This rearrangement joins TRBV4-2 to TRBJ2-7; weak D call: TRBD1 (6 bases). The germline V gene has CDR1 LGHNA and CDR2 YNFKEQ. The CDR3 has 14 amino acids. The ends were cut back, 1 base at V and 2 bases at J, with 9 bases in the middle.

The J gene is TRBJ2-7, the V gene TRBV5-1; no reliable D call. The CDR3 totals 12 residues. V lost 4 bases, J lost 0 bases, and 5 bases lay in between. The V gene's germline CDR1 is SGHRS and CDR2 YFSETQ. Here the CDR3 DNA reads TGCGCCAGCAGCGCAAGCTCCTACGAGCAGTACTTC. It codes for CASSASSYEQYF. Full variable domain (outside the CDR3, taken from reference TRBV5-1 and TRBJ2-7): KAGVTQTPRYLIKTRGQQVTLSCSPISGHRSVSWYQQTPGQGLQFLFEYFSETQRNKGNFPGRFSGRQFSNSRSEMNVSTLELGDSALYLCASSASSYEQYFGPGTRLTVT.

CDR3 loop: CASRLAGPYNEQFF. The CDR3 DNA is TGTGCCAGCAGGTTAGCGGGGCCCTACAATGAGCAGTTCTTC. V usage is TRBV6-5 and J usage is TRBJ2-1; TRBD2 agrees at 8 bases. CDR1 MNHEY and CDR2 SVGAGI come from the germline V gene. This CDR3 region has 14 residues. Unmatched junction bases numbered 3, after V lost 6 bases and J lost 2 bases.

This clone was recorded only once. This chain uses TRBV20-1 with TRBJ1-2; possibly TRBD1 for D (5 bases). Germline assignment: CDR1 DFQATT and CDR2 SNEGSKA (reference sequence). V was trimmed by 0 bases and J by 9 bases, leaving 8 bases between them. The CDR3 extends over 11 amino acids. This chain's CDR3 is CSAREWTSYTF. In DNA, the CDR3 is TGCAGTGCTAGAGAATGGACAAGCTACACCTTC.

The CDR3 region is CASADSTLRTQYF. CDR3 nucleotide sequence: TGTGCCAGCGCCGATTCGACCCTCCGGACCCAGTACTTC. V and J are TRBV12-3 or TRBV12-4 and TRBJ2-5; D is unclear. V was shortened by 8 bases and J by 7 bases, with 17 bases between the two germline ends. The CDR3 consists of 13 residues.

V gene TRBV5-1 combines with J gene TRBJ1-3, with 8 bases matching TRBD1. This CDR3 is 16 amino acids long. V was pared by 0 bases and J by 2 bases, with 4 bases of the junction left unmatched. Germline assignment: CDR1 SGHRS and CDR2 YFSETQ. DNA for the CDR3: TGCGCCAGCAGCTTGGCCGCAGGGGGCACTGGAAACACCATATATTTT. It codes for CASSLAAGGTGNTIYF.

CDR3 sequence: CAISESTDTFSSTDTQYF. In DNA, the CDR3 is TGTGCCATCAGTGAGTCTACAGATACCTTTTCTAGCACAGATACGCAGTATTTT. The rearrangement joins TRBV10-3 to TRBJ2-3; D uncertain. The CDR3 loop spans 18 amino acids. The germline CDR1 and CDR2 sequences are ENHRY and SYGVKD. V dropped 0 bases and J dropped 0 bases, with 16 bases sitting between them.

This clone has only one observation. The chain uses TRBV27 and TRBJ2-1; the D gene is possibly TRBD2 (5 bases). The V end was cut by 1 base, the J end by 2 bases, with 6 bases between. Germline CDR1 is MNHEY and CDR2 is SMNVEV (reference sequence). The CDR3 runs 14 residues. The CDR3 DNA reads TGTGCCAGCAGTTTATTCGGGACCTACAATGAGCAGTTCTTC. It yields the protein CASSLFGTYNEQFF.

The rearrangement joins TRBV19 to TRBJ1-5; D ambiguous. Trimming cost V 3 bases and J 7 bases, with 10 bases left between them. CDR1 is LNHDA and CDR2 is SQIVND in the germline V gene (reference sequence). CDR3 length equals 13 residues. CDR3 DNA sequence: TGTGCCAGTAGTATTTTACTTCGCCAGCCCCAGCATTTT. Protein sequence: CASSILLRQPQHF.

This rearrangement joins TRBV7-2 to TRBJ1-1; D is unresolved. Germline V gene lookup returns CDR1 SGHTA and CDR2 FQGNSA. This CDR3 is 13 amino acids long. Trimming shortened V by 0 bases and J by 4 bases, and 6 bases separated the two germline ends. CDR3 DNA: TGTGCCAGCAGCTTAGCGGAAGGCACTGAAGCTTTCTTT. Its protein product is CASSLAEGTEAFF.

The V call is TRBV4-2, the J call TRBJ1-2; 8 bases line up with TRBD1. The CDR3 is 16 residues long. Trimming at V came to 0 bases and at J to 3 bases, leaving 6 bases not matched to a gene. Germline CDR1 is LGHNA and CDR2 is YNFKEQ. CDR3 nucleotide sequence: TGTGCCAGCAGCCAAGATGGACAGGGCGGCCACTATGGCTACACCTTC. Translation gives CASSQDGQGGHYGYTF.

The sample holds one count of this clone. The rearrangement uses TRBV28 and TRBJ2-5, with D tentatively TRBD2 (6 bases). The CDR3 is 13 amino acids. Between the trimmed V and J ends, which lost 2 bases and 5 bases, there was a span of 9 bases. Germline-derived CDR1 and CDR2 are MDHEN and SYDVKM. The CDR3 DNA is TGTGCCAGCAGTTTAGCAGGGAGGGAGACCCAGTACTTC. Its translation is CASSLAGRETQYF.

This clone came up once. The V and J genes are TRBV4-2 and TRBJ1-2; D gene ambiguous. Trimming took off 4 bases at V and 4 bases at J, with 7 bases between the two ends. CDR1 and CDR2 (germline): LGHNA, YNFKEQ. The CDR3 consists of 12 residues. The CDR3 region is CASSLETYGYTF. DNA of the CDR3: TGTGCCAGCAGCCTCGAGACCTATGGCTACACCTTC.

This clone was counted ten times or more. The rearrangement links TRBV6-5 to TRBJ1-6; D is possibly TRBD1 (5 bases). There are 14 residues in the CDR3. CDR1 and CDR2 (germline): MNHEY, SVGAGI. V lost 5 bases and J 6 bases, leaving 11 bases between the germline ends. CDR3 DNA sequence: TGTGCCAGCAGTCGGGACGGAAGTAATTCACCCCTCCACTTT. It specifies CASSRDGSNSPLHF.

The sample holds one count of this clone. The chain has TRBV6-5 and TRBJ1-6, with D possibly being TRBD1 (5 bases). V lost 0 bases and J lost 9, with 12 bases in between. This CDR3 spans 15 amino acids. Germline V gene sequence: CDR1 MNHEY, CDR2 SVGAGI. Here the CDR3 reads CASSYSGTQGSPLHF. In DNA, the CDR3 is TGTGCCAGCAGTTACTCTGGCACCCAGGGTTCACCCCTCCACTTT.

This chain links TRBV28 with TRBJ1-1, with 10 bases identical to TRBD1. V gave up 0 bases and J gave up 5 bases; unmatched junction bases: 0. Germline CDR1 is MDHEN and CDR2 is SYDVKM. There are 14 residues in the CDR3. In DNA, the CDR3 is TGTGCCAGCAGTTTATGGGACAGGGGGACTGAAGCTTTCTTT. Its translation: CASSLWDRGTEAFF.

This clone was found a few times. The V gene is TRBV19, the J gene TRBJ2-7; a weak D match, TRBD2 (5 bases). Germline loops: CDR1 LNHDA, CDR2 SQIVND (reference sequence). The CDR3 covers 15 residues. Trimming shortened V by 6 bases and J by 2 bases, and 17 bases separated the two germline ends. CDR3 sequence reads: CASRIRKMRAYEQYF. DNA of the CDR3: TGTGCCAGTAGGATTCGAAAAATGAGGGCCTACGAGCAGTACTTC. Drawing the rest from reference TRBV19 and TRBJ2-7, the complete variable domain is DGGITQSPKYLFRKEGQNVTLSCEQNLNHDAMYWYRQDPGQGLRLIYYSQIVNDFQKGDIAEGYSVSREKKESFPLTVTSAQKNPTAFYLCASRIRKMRAYEQYFGPGTRLTVT.

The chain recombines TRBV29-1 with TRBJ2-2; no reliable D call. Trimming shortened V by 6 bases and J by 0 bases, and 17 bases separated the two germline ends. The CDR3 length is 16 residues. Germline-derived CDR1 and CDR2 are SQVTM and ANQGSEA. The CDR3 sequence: CSVAPPDGANTGELFF. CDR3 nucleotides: TGCAGCGTCGCACCTCCGGACGGTGCGAACACCGGGGAGCTGTTTTTT.

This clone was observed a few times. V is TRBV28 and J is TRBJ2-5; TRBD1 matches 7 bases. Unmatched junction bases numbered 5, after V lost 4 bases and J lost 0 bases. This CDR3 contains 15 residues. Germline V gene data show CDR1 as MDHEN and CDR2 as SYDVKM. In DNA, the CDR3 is TGTGCCAGCAGTTCTCCCAGGGGGTACCAAGAGACCCAGTACTTC. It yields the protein CASSSPRGYQETQYF.

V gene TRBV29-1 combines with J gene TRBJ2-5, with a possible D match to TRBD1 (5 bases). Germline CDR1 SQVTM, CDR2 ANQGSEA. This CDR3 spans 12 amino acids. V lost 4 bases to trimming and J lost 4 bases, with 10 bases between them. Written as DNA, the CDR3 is TGCAGCGTTGTTGAAGGGGCAGAGACCCAGTACTTC. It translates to CSVVEGAETQYF.

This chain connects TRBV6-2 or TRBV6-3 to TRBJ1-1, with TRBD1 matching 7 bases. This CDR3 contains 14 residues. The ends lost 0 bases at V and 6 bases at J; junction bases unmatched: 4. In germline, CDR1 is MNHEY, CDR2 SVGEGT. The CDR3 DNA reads TGTGCCAGCAGTTACTCGGGACAGTGGGCTGAAGCTTTCTTT. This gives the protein CASSYSGQWAEAFF.

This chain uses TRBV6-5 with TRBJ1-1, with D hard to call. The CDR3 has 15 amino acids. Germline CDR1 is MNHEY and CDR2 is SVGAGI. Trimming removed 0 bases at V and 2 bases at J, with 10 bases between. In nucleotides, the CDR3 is TGTGCCAGCAGTTACTCAATTGAAGCCAACACTGAAGCTTTCTTT. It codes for CASSYSIEANTEAFF.

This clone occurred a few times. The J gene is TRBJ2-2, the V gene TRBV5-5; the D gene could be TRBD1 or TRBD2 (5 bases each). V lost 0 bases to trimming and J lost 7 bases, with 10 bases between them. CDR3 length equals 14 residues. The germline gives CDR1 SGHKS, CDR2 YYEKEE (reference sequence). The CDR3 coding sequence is TGTGCCAGCAGCTTGGCCTCGGGGCTCGGGGAGCTGTTTTTT. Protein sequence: CASSLASGLGELFF.